Listed here are 18 T cell receptor beta chains from one sample, sequenced in a study of T-cell reconstitution after alpha-beta-depleted transplantation in children. This sample's TCRbeta library carried unique molecular identifier barcodes. TCRdb independently ran MiXCR on the PCR reads; one entry per CDR3 protein. Found here are 400,000 to 550,000 distinct CDR3 sequences, over 9.5% of them singletons; the top ten hold around 2%. The material sequenced was PBMCs, taken before TCRalphabeta/CD19-depleted stem cell transplant. These receptor sequences come from a child aged 2 to 9 with inherited bone marrow failure, due to receive a stem cell transplant.

This clonotype was detected many times. The CDR3: CASSRRTRDNEQFF. The CDR3 coding sequence is TGTGCCAGCAGCCGTCGGACCAGGGACAATGAGCAGTTCTTC. The chain joins TRBV28 to TRBJ2-1; possible D gene TRBD1, 5 bases. Looked up from germline, CDR1 is MDHEN and CDR2 is SYDVKM. Trimming removed 6 bases from V and 5 bases from J, with 14 bases in between. This CDR3 has 14 residues.

This clonotype was counted at least ten times. The CDR3 DNA reads TGTGCCTGGAGTGGGGGTCTCGAGCAGTACTTC. Translation: CAWSGGLEQYF. The rearrangement joins TRBV30 to TRBJ2-7; D ambiguous. Germline CDR1 reads GTSNPN; CDR2 reads SVGIG (reference sequence). V was clipped by 1 base and J by 6 bases, with 7 bases between them. The CDR3 sequence is 11 residues long.

This clonotype was observed many times. The rearrangement uses TRBV19 and TRBJ1-1, with D perhaps matching TRBD1 (6 bases). This CDR3 is built from 14 residues. The ends were cut back, 2 bases at V and 10 bases at J, with 17 bases in the middle. The germline CDR1 and CDR2 sequences are LNHDA and SQIVND (reference sequence). CDR3 nucleotides: TGTGCCAGTAGTATACTCTCTACAGGGTTCGGAGCTTTCTTT. Encoded protein: CASSILSTGFGAFF.

Comment on this clonotype: This may come from a read error, since a much larger clone is one base off. Given the absence of the conserved phenylalanine or tryptophan at the CDR3 end, a read error is likely. V gene TRBV5-1 combines with J gene TRBJ1-2, with D unresolved. Germline CDR1 SGHRS, CDR2 YFSETQ. This CDR3 contains 13 residues. V lost 6 bases and J 8 bases, leaving 17 bases between the germline ends. The CDR3 reads CASTNSVHAGYTV. DNA for the CDR3: TGCGCCAGCACCAACAGCGTACATGCGGGCTACACCGTC.

The table lists this clonotype with many counts. V is TRBV20-1 and J is TRBJ2-1; TRBD1 is a possible D gene (5 bases). Germline V CDR1 and CDR2: DFQATT, SNEGSKA (reference sequence). The length of the CDR3 is 14 residues. V lost 5 bases to trimming and J lost 4 bases, with 15 bases between them. The CDR3 DNA reads TGCAGTGCTGGCCCGGTAGCAGGGTACAATGAGCAGTTCTTC. It is translated as CSAGPVAGYNEQFF.

This clonotype was detected a few times. The genes are TRBV20-1 and TRBJ1-5; possible D gene TRBD1, 5 bases. The CDR3 loop spans 13 amino acids. Germline CDR1 DFQATT, CDR2 SNEGSKA (reference sequence). The V gene lost 2 bases and the J gene lost 3 bases, with 8 bases spanning the gap. The CDR3 loop reads CSARQGLNQPQHF. CDR3 DNA: TGCAGTGCTAGACAGGGACTCAATCAGCCCCAGCATTTT.

This clonotype came up many times. CDR3 nucleotides: TGTGCCAGCAGCAAGGGACTAGTAAGGGAGCAGTACTTC. This sequence encodes CASSKGLVREQYF. V usage is TRBV6-2 or TRBV6-3 and J usage is TRBJ2-7, with 8 bases aligning to TRBD2. This CDR3 has 13 amino acids. V lost 6 bases to trimming and J lost 7 bases; unmatched junction nucleotides: 8. CDR1 and CDR2 from the germline V gene are MNHEY and SVGEGT.

This clonotype appeared many times. The chain links TRBV6-2 or TRBV6-3 to TRBJ2-7; TRBD2 might be the D (5 bases). V lost 5 bases and J 9 bases, leaving 14 bases between the germline ends. CDR1 is MNHEY, CDR2 SVGEGT, per germline. CDR3 length equals 12 residues. CDR3 nucleotides: TGTGCCAGCAGTCAACTAGTTTATCGGCAGTACTTC. Amino acids: CASSQLVYRQYF.

The chain combines TRBV5-1 with TRBJ2-1; no clear D. Per the germline V gene, CDR1 is SGHRS and CDR2 is YFSETQ. CDR3 size: 16 residues. Trimming left V 2 bases short and J 0 bases short, with 12 bases between. CDR3 nucleotide sequence: TGCGCCAGCAGCTTCCTGTGGCAGGCCTCCTACAATGAGCAGTTCTTC. This gives the protein CASSFLWQASYNEQFF.

This clonotype has a count of ten or more. The rearrangement links TRBV9 to TRBJ2-4; D ambiguous. CDR3 size: 13 residues. Trimming removed 4 bases from V and 5 bases from J, with 10 bases in between. Germline CDR1 is SGDLS and CDR2 is YYNGEE. CDR3 nucleotide sequence: TGTGCCAGCAGCCCCCACGTGCAAAACATTCAGTACTTC. This sequence encodes CASSPHVQNIQYF.

At least ten counts were recorded for this clonotype. The rearrangement uses TRBV20-1 and TRBJ2-3; TRBD2 agrees at 7 bases. This CDR3 spans 16 amino acids. The junction had 14 bases not matched to a gene; V was cut back by 6 bases and J by 2 bases. Germline V gene data show CDR1 as DFQATT and CDR2 as SNEGSKA (reference sequence). The CDR3: CSANTVAGVPTDTQYF. The CDR3 nucleotides are TGCAGTGCAAATACCGTCGCGGGGGTCCCCACAGATACGCAGTATTTT.

V gene TRBV7-9 combines with J gene TRBJ2-4; 9 bases match TRBD1. The V and J ends lost 4 bases and 7 bases, in that order; junction bases with no gene match: 11. The CDR3 runs 16 residues. CDR1 and CDR2 from the germline V gene are SEHNR and FQNEAQ (reference sequence). Here the CDR3 reads CASSSLQGAKSNIQYF. The DNA of the CDR3 is TGTGCCAGCAGCTCGCTACAGGGGGCAAAGAGTAACATTCAGTACTTC.

This clonotype was seen many times. The rearrangement joins TRBV10-2 to TRBJ2-7; 8 nucleotides agree with TRBD2. From germline, CDR1 is WSHSY and CDR2 SAAADI. V shed 6 bases and J 6 bases; nucleotides not matched to a gene: 4. This CDR3 region has 12 residues. The CDR3 bases are TGCGCCAGCAGCGAACTAGCGGCCGAGCAGTACTTC. This encodes CASSELAAEQYF.

The genes are TRBV12-3 or TRBV12-4 and TRBJ2-7; D is uncertain. The CDR3 length is 12 residues. V was clipped by 2 bases and J by 5 bases, with 7 bases between them. Written as DNA, the CDR3 is TGTGCCAGCAGTTTAATGCAGGACGAGCAGTACTTC. Encoded protein: CASSLMQDEQYF.

This clonotype was observed many times. The chain uses TRBV20-1 and TRBJ2-3, with a tentative D call TRBD2 (6 bases). CDR3 size: 15 residues. Trimming took 3 bases from V and 2 from J, leaving 15 bases between them. Germline CDR1 DFQATT, CDR2 SNEGSKA (reference sequence). The CDR3 bases are TGCAGTGCTAGCAAGCCTAGCGTGGACACAGATACGCAGTATTTT. Encoded protein: CSASKPSVDTDTQYF.

Worth noting for this clonotype: It may be a read error: a sequence one base away is much more abundant. This rearrangement joins TRBV4-3 to TRBJ1-4; perhaps TRBD1 as D (6 bases). CDR1 and CDR2 (germline): LGHNA, YSLEER. The CDR3 runs 15 residues. The CDR3 coding sequence is TGCGCCAGCATCCAAGACCGACGACAGGCGGAAAAACTGTTTTTT. Translated, it gives CASIQDRRQAEKLFF.

This clonotype was observed at least ten times. The chain couples TRBV20-1 to TRBJ2-3; 13 positions agree with TRBD2. The CDR3 is 15 residues long. Germline CDR1 reads DFQATT; CDR2 reads SNEGSKA (reference sequence). Trimming at V came to 2 bases and at J to 4 bases, leaving 3 bases not matched to a gene. The CDR3 sequence: CSARRTSGSPDTQYF. The DNA for the CDR3 is TGCAGTGCTAGACGGACTAGCGGGAGTCCAGATACGCAGTATTTT.

This clonotype has just a few counts. This chain connects TRBV29-1 to TRBJ1-2; D remains unclear. CDR3 length: 12 residues. Trimming stripped 4 bases from V and 7 bases from J, with 13 bases between. The V gene's germline CDR1 is SQVTM and CDR2 ANQGSEA. This CDR3 reads CSVGDKALGYTF. DNA of the CDR3: TGCAGCGTTGGTGACAAGGCCCTTGGCTACACCTTC.